The 31 T cell receptor beta chains below come from one sample, sequenced in a study of technical replicates of blood from a handful of donors. The table came from immunoSEQ multiplex PCR; TCRdb's copy has only in-frame clones and leaves some out. The sample records 70,000 to 75,000 clones, 95% being singletons. The sample taken for sequencing was T cells isolated from PBMCs. Receptors were obtained from a human donor in good health.

The chain links TRBV7-9 to TRBJ2-7, with 8 bases lining up with TRBD1. V shed 4 bases and J 11 bases; nucleotides not matched to a gene: 7. The CDR3 has 12 amino acids. CDR1 and CDR2 from the germline V gene are SEHNR and FQNEAQ (reference sequence). CDR3 residues: CASSSHRDRKYF. In DNA, the CDR3 is TGTGCCAGCAGCTCTCACCGGGACAGGAAGTACTTC.

The chain has TRBV10-3 and TRBJ1-6, with D maybe TRBD1 (6 bases). The CDR3 has 16 amino acids. The V gene lost 5 bases and the J gene lost 3 bases, with 14 bases spanning the gap. In germline, CDR1 is ENHRY, CDR2 SYGVKD. The CDR3 DNA is TGTGCCATCAGTAACCTAGGGGGTGGCTATAATTCACCCCTCCACTTT. This codes for CAISNLGGGYNSPLHF.

V gene TRBV9 combines with J gene TRBJ1-2; TRBD1 aligns across 8 bases. The V gene's germline CDR1 is SGDLS and CDR2 YYNGEE. The ends lost 6 bases at V and 4 bases at J; junction bases unmatched: 8. This CDR3 is 14 amino acids long. In DNA form, the CDR3 reads TGTGCCAGCACCTATGGGACAGGCGGCTATGGCTACACCTTC. Translated: CASTYGTGGYGYTF.

This chain links TRBV28 with TRBJ1-5; no reliable D call. The V end lost 5 bases, the J end lost 0 bases, and 5 bases lay between the germline ends. The CDR3 has 13 residues. Germline V gene lookup returns CDR1 MDHEN and CDR2 SYDVKM. Here the CDR3 reads CASSIRSNQPQHF. CDR3 sequence (DNA): TGTGCCAGCAGTATCCGTAGCAATCAGCCCCAGCATTTT.

This clone was observed once. This rearrangement joins TRBV2 to TRBJ1-2; tentative D call: TRBD1 (5 bases). The germline V gene has CDR1 SNHLY and CDR2 FYNNEI. CDR3 size: 13 residues. Trimming removed 1 base from V and 7 bases from J, with 10 bases in between. The CDR3: CASSEGGEGGYTF. CDR3 in DNA: TGTGCCAGCAGTGAAGGAGGGGAGGGTGGCTACACCTTC. Full variable domain (remainder filled in from reference TRBV2 and TRBJ1-2): EPEVTQTPSHQVTQMGQEVILRCVPISNHLYFYWYRQILGQKVEFLVSFYNNEISEKSEIFDDQFSVERPDGSNFTLKIRSTKLEDSAMYFCASSEGGEGGYTFGSGTRLTVV.

The genes are TRBV10-3 and TRBJ2-7; 16 bases are shared with TRBD2. V was pared by 6 bases and J by 0 bases, with 5 bases of the junction left unmatched. The germline V gene encodes CDR1 ENHRY and CDR2 SYGVKD. The CDR3 extends over 17 amino acids. The CDR3 spells CAISQGLAGGSSYEQYF. DNA of the CDR3: TGTGCCATCAGCCAGGGACTAGCGGGGGGGAGCTCCTACGAGCAGTACTTC.

The rearrangement uses TRBV10-3 and TRBJ1-5; 7 nucleotides line up with TRBD1. The CDR3 is made up of 14 amino acids. With 3 bases clipped from V and 2 bases from J, the junction kept 1 base outside the gene matches. The germline V gene has CDR1 ENHRY and CDR2 SYGVKD. Here the CDR3 DNA reads TGTGCCATCAGTGAAGGGGGCCGCAATCAGCCCCAGCATTTT. It is translated as CAISEGGRNQPQHF.

This chain connects TRBV10-3 to TRBJ1-1; no firm D call. Trimming left V 1 base short and J 1 base short, with 7 bases between. This CDR3 is built from 14 residues. The germline CDR1 and CDR2 sequences are ENHRY and SYGVKD. CDR3 region: CAISEYAGNTEAFF. The CDR3 DNA is TGTGCCATCAGTGAGTACGCAGGGAACACTGAAGCTTTCTTT.

J is TRBJ2-3 and V is TRBV11-3; 7 nucleotides line up with TRBD2. With 5 bases clipped from V and 1 base from J, the junction kept 3 bases outside the gene matches. Per the germline V gene, CDR1 is SGHNT and CDR2 is YENEEA. The CDR3 covers 14 residues. The CDR3 spells CASSQGLRTDTQYF. CDR3 in DNA: TGTGCCAGCAGCCAGGGACTACGCACAGATACGCAGTATTTT. The whole variable domain, filled in from reference TRBV11-3 and TRBJ2-3, reads EAGVVQSPRYKIIEKKQPVAFWCNPISGHNTLYWYLQNLGQGPELLIRYENEEAVDDSQLPKDRFSAERLKGVDSTLKIQPAELGDSAVYLCASSQGLRTDTQYFGPGTRLTVL.

The genes are TRBV30 and TRBJ2-7; D is uncertain. The CDR3 has 12 residues. The V gene's germline CDR1 is GTSNPN and CDR2 SVGIG (reference sequence). Trimming pared 5 bases from V and 0 bases from J, leaving 8 bases between. Here the CDR3 reads CAWSPVSYEQYF. In DNA form, the CDR3 reads TGTGCCTGGTCGCCAGTCTCCTACGAGCAGTACTTC. The entire variable domain, with the rest obtained from reference TRBV30 and TRBJ2-7, is as follows: SQTIHQWPATLVQPVGSPLSLECTVEGTSNPNLYWYRQAAGRGLQLLFYSVGIGQISSEVPQNLSASRPQDRQFILSSKKLLLSDSGFYLCAWSPVSYEQYFGPGTRLTVT.

The V call is TRBV2, the J call TRBJ1-1, with D perhaps matching TRBD1 (5 bases). Trimming stripped 10 bases from V and 12 bases from J, with 18 bases between. The CDR3 has 11 residues. Germline V gene data show CDR1 as SNHLY and CDR2 as FYNNEI. CDR3 amino acids: CATPWGRATFF. The CDR3 coding sequence is TGTGCCACCCCGTGGGGCAGGGCGACTTTCTTT.

The chain is built from TRBV27 and TRBJ2-2; 8 positions match TRBD1. CDR1 is MNHEY and CDR2 is SMNVEV in the germline V gene (reference sequence). The junction had 10 bases not matched to a gene; V was cut back by 8 bases and J by 5 bases. The CDR3 is made up of 15 amino acids. The CDR3 DNA reads as TGTGCCAGCTGCGCCGGGACAGGAACTACCGGGGAGCTGTTTTTT. Amino acids: CASCAGTGTTGELFF.

V usage is TRBV25-1 and J usage is TRBJ2-7; D is ambiguous. The CDR3 has 12 residues. CDR1 is MGHDK, CDR2 SYGVNS, per germline. Trimming pared 1 base from V and 6 bases from J, leaving 7 bases between. CDR3 sequence: CASSESSPEQYF. CDR3 sequence (DNA): TGTGCCAGCAGTGAATCATCCCCCGAGCAGTACTTC.

This chain joins TRBV28 and TRBJ1-5, with a possible D match to TRBD1 (5 bases). CDR3 length equals 14 residues. CDR1 and CDR2 from the germline V gene are MDHEN and SYDVKM. Trimming shortened V by 2 bases and J by 3 bases, and 8 bases separated the two germline ends. The CDR3 protein is CASSLPRDNQPQHF. In DNA form, the CDR3 reads TGTGCCAGCAGTTTACCCAGGGACAATCAGCCCCAGCATTTT. Filled out from reference TRBV28 and TRBJ1-5, the complete variable domain reads DVKVTQSSRYLVKRTGEKVFLECVQDMDHENMFWYRQDPGLGLRLIYFSYDVKMKEKGDIPEGYSVSREKKERFSLILESASTNQTSMYLCASSLPRDNQPQHFGDGTRLSIL.

This clone was counted once. The V and J genes are TRBV2 and TRBJ2-7; 7 bases are a match to TRBD1. V lost 7 bases and J lost 2; bases outside the gene matches: 2. The germline V gene has CDR1 SNHLY and CDR2 FYNNEI. The CDR3 covers 12 residues. In DNA, the CDR3 is TGTGCCAGCAACAGGGGAACCTACGAGCAGTACTTC. Protein sequence: CASNRGTYEQYF.

This clone appeared once. The gene calls are TRBV19 and TRBJ2-4; TRBD1 aligns across 8 bases. The CDR3 is made up of 13 amino acids. With 2 bases clipped from V and 7 bases from J, the junction kept 1 base outside the gene matches. Germline assignment: CDR1 LNHDA and CDR2 SQIVND (reference sequence). The CDR3 reads CASSIPGGNIQYF. The CDR3 coding sequence is TGTGCCAGTAGTATACCAGGGGGCAACATTCAGTACTTC. The complete variable domain, with remaining parts taken from reference TRBV19 and TRBJ2-4, reads DGGITQSPKYLFRKEGQNVTLSCEQNLNHDAMYWYRQDPGQGLRLIYYSQIVNDFQKGDIAEGYSVSREKKESFPLTVTSAQKNPTAFYLCASSIPGGNIQYFGAGTRLSVL.

This chain uses TRBV7-6 with TRBJ2-7; a weak D match, TRBD1 (6 bases). V lost 5 bases and J 3 bases, leaving 14 bases between the germline ends. The length of the CDR3 is 14 residues. Germline CDR1 and CDR2: SGHVS and FNYEAQ. The CDR3 region has the DNA TGTGCCAGCAGCGGATTACAGGGACACTACGAGCAGTACTTC. It specifies CASSGLQGHYEQYF.

The V call is TRBV7-2, the J call TRBJ2-2; D is ambiguous. V was shortened by 6 bases and J by 5 bases, with 13 bases between the two germline ends. The germline V gene has CDR1 SGHTA and CDR2 FQGNSA. The CDR3 is 14 amino acids. CDR3 protein: CASSYGPVTGELFF. For the CDR3, the DNA is TGTGCCAGCAGTTATGGGCCCGTAACCGGGGAGCTGTTTTTT.

This chain uses TRBV5-1 with TRBJ1-2; tentative D call: TRBD1 (5 bases). Germline lookup yields CDR1 SGHRS and CDR2 YFSETQ. Trimming took off 0 bases at V and 3 bases at J, with 12 bases between the two ends. The CDR3 is 15 residues long. The CDR3 here is CASSLAIPRDYGYTF. In DNA form, the CDR3 reads TGCGCCAGCAGCTTGGCCATTCCCAGGGACTATGGCTACACCTTC.

The J gene is TRBJ1-2, the V gene TRBV9; D uncertain. The ends were cut back, 0 bases at V and 2 bases at J, with 8 bases in the middle. The CDR3 runs 14 residues. Germline V CDR1 and CDR2: SGDLS, YYNGEE. DNA for the CDR3: TGTGCCAGCAGCGTAGGTGGCAGAAACTATGGCTACACCTTC. Amino acid sequence: CASSVGGRNYGYTF.

This clone was seen only a few times. The chain couples TRBV28 to TRBJ2-1; TRBD2 matches 9 bases. The V and J ends lost 6 bases and 7 bases, in that order; junction bases with no gene match: 13. This CDR3 has 16 residues. Germline V lookup: CDR1 MDHEN, CDR2 SYDVKM. The CDR3: CASRASASGTANEQFF. The CDR3 coding sequence is TGTGCCAGCAGAGCCAGTGCTAGCGGGACGGCGAATGAGCAGTTCTTC.

The chain employs TRBV2 and TRBJ2-5; D remains unclear. V lost 6 bases to trimming and J lost 1 base, with 9 bases between them. Per the germline V gene, CDR1 is SNHLY and CDR2 is FYNNEI. The CDR3 is 13 amino acids. Written as DNA, the CDR3 is TGTGCCAGCAGCAATCCCCCCCAAGAGACCCAGTACTTC. Encoded protein: CASSNPPQETQYF.

V and J are TRBV2 and TRBJ1-1; a possible D gene is TRBD1 (6 bases). The CDR3 is 13 amino acids. Looked up from germline, CDR1 is SNHLY and CDR2 is FYNNEI. Trimming cost V 4 bases and J 10 bases, with 16 bases left between them. This CDR3 is CASSVRTASGAFF. The CDR3 nucleotides are TGTGCCAGCAGTGTACGGACAGCCAGTGGAGCTTTCTTT.

The chain has TRBV21-1 and TRBJ2-3; TRBD2 reflects the table's D call only, with no check against the DNA. TRBV21-1 constitutes a pseudogene. This CDR3 has 20 amino acids. CDR3 bases: TGTGCCAGCAGCACTCCCCGGGAGGGGACAGCGGGGGGGCAGACAGATACGCAGTATTTT. Residues: CASSTPREGTAGGQTDTQYF.

V is TRBV20-1 and J is TRBJ2-1; D is unresolved. This CDR3 contains 10 residues. Trimming cost V 4 bases and J 9 bases, with 7 bases left between them. Germline V gene sequence: CDR1 DFQATT, CDR2 SNEGSKA (reference sequence). The CDR3 is CSAINGEQFF. The DNA for the CDR3 is TGCAGTGCTATAAACGGTGAGCAGTTCTTC.

The chain combines TRBV14 with TRBJ2-5, with a tentative D call TRBD1 (5 bases). The length of the CDR3 is 16 residues. Trimming took 3 bases from V and 0 from J, leaving 14 bases between them. Germline CDR1 and CDR2: SGHDN and FVKESK. CDR3 protein: CASSQYRQSYQETQYF. The CDR3, as DNA: TGTGCCAGCAGCCAGTACCGACAGTCGTACCAAGAGACCCAGTACTTC.

The V and J genes are TRBV9 and TRBJ1-2, with 10 bases matching TRBD1. Looked up from germline, CDR1 is SGDLS and CDR2 is YYNGEE. V dropped 0 bases and J dropped 6; count of bases not matched to a gene: 17. The CDR3 contains 19 residues. This CDR3 reads CASSVEPTGQGIGRDGYTF. The CDR3 nucleotides are TGTGCCAGCAGCGTAGAACCTACGGGACAGGGGATCGGGAGGGATGGCTACACCTTC.

This clone was observed a single time. V and J are TRBV7-2 and TRBJ1-2; D unresolved. The germline V and J ends were trimmed by 1 base and 8 bases, with 14 bases remaining between them. The germline V gene encodes CDR1 SGHTA and CDR2 FQGNSA. There are 14 residues in the CDR3. This chain's CDR3 is CASSLDVGSGGYTF. The CDR3 DNA follows: TGTGCCAGCAGCTTAGATGTCGGTTCGGGAGGCTACACCTTC.

This sequence joins TRBV11-3 and TRBJ2-7, with a possible D match to TRBD1 (5 bases). Trimming took 5 bases from V and 0 from J, leaving 11 bases between them. The CDR3 runs 14 residues. Germline CDR1 and CDR2: SGHNT and YENEEA. The CDR3, as DNA: TGTGCCAGCAGCCTACAGGAAGACTCCTACGAGCAGTACTTC. This translates into CASSLQEDSYEQYF.

V is TRBV7-9 and J is TRBJ2-7, with 9 bases that match TRBD1. V shed 3 bases, J shed 3 bases, and the junction held 6 bases outside the gene matches. This CDR3 has 15 residues. The germline CDR1 and CDR2 sequences are SEHNR and FQNEAQ (reference sequence). CDR3: CASSFPDRGRYEQYF. CDR3 bases: TGTGCCAGCAGCTTCCCGGACAGGGGACGCTACGAGCAGTACTTC.

This chain uses TRBV4-1 with TRBJ2-5, with D possibly TRBD2 on 5 matching bases. V dropped 0 bases and J dropped 2 bases, with 7 bases sitting between them. The CDR3 has 14 residues. CDR1 and CDR2 (germline): MGHRA, YSYEKL. The CDR3 coding sequence is TGCGCCAGCAGCCAAGACGGGGTTCAAGAGACCCAGTACTTC. It encodes CASSQDGVQETQYF.